A selection of T cell receptor beta chains follows, all from one sample in a study of cytomegalovirus exposure and HLA in healthy donors. The table came from immunoSEQ multiplex PCR; TCRdb's copy has only in-frame clones and leaves some out. Among 110,000 to 150,000 clones listed, roughly 80% were seen once. The sample comprised PBMCs. Source of these receptors: a man aged 40-49 years in good health and CMV-seronegative. Each CDR3 is given with its conserved first and last residue. A D gene is named only where the DNA matches it firmly. Clone size is stated in some rows and not others, as once, few, many or a class when expanded.

v_call	j_call	d_call	clone_size	cdr3_aa	cdr3_nt
TRBV5-5	TRBJ2-5	.	once	CASSFSLGGNTQETQYF	TGTGCCAGCAGCTTTAGTTTGGGAGGAAACACCCAAGAGACCCAGTACTTC
TRBV14	TRBJ2-5	.	.	CASSPEPREQGAFQETQYF	TGTGCCAGCAGCCCCGAACCCCGAGAACAGGGAGCCTTCCAAGAGACCCAGTACTTC
TRBV4-3	TRBJ2-7	TRBD1	.	CASSHGQAYEQYF	TGCGCCAGCAGCCATGGACAGGCTTACGAGCAGTACTTC
TRBV30	TRBJ2-5	TRBD2	once	CAWTSGETQYF	TGTGCCTGGACTAGCGGAGAGACCCAGTACTTC
TRBV5-6	TRBJ2-2	TRBD2	.	CASLRGGETGELFF	TGTGCCAGCCTACGGGGGGGCGAAACCGGGGAGCTGTTTTTT
TRBV7-9	TRBJ1-4	.	.	CASSLVGGITSATNEKLFF	TGTGCCAGCAGCCTGGTTGGGGGGATCACTTCCGCAACTAATGAAAAACTGTTTTTT
TRBV5-4	TRBJ1-4	.	once	CASSAGQRGEKLFF	TGTGCCAGCAGCGCCGGACAAAGAGGAGAAAAACTGTTTTTT
TRBV9	TRBJ1-6	TRBD1	.	CASSALGQGGGARHF	TGTGCCAGCAGCGCCCTGGGACAGGGGGGTGGGGCCCGCCACTTT
TRBV6-6	TRBJ2-7	.	.	CASSTTGWGEQYF	TGTGCCAGCAGTACCACAGGGTGGGGCGAGCAGTACTTC
TRBV6-5	TRBJ1-2	.	.	CASSPEPGGDYGYTF	TGTGCCAGCAGCCCTGAACCCGGGGGGGACTATGGCTACACCTTC
TRBV2	TRBJ1-5	TRBD1	.	CASSDFRQGPQHF	TGTGCCAGCAGTGACTTTCGACAGGGCCCCCAGCATTTT
TRBV9	TRBJ2-2	.	.	CASSVAVTNTGELFF	TGTGCCAGCAGCGTAGCGGTGACGAACACCGGGGAGCTGTTTTTT
TRBV9	TRBJ2-7	TRBD1	.	CASSGQGASEQYF	TGTGCCAGCAGCGGACAGGGGGCTAGCGAGCAGTACTTC
TRBV6-6	TRBJ2-1	.	few	CASSYRGEQFF	TGTGCCAGCAGTTATCGGGGTGAGCAGTTCTTC
TRBV6-5	TRBJ1-1	.	few	CASSPPTGTEAFF	TGTGCCAGCAGTCCACCGACAGGCACTGAAGCTTTCTTT